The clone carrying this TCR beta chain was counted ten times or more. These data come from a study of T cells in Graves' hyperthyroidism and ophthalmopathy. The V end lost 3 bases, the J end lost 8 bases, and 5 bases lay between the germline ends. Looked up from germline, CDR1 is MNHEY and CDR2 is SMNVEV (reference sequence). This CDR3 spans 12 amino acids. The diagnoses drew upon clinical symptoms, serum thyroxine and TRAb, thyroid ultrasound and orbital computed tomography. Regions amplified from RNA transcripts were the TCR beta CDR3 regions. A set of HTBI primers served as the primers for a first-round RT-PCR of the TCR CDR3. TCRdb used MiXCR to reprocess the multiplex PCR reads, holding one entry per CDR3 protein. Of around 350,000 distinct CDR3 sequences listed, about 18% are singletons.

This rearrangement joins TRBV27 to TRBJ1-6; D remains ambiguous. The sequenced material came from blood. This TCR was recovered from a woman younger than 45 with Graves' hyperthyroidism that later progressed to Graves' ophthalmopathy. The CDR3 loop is CASSFGDSPLHF. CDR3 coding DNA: TGTGCCAGCAGTTTCGGAGATTCACCCCTCCACTTT.